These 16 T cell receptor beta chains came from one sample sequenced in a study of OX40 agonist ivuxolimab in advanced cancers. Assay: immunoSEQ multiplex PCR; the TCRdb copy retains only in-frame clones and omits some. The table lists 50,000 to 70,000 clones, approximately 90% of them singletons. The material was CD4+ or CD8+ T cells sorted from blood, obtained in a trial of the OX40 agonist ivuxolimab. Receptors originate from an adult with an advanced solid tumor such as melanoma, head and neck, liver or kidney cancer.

The CDR3 sequence is CASRQGLANTGELFF. The CDR3 DNA follows: TGCGCCAGCAGACAGGGACTAGCTAACACCGGGGAGCTGTTTTTT. The chain carries TRBV4-3 and TRBJ2-2; 9 positions agree with TRBD2. The trim removed 6 bases at V and 2 bases at J, leaving 4 bases unmatched. The CDR3 runs 15 residues. Germline assignment: CDR1 LGHNA and CDR2 YSLEER.

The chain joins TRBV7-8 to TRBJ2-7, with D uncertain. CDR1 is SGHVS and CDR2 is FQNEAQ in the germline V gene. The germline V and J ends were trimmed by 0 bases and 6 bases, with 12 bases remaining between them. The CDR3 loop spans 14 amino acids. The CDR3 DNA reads TGTGCCAGCAGCTTAGCAGAACAGTCTGGCGAGCAGTACTTC. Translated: CASSLAEQSGEQYF.

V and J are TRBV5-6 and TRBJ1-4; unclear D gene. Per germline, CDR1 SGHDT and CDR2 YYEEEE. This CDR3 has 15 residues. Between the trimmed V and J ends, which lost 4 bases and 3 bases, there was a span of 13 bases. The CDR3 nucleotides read TGTGCCAGCAGCGGAAAGGGTATCTCTAATGAAAAACTGTTTTTT. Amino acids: CASSGKGISNEKLFF.

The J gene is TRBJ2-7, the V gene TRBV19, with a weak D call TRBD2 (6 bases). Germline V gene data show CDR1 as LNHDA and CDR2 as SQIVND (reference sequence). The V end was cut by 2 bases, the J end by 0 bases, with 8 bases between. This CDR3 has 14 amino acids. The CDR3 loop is CASSIRGSSYEQYF. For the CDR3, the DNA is TGTGCCAGTAGTATACGGGGGAGCTCCTACGAGCAGTACTTC.

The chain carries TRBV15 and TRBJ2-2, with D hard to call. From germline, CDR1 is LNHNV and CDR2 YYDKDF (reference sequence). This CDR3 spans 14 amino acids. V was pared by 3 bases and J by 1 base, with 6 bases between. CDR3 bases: TGTGCCACCAGCAGTAAAGGGAACACCGGGGAGCTGTTTTTT. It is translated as CATSSKGNTGELFF. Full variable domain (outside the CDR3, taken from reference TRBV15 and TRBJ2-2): DAMVIQNPRYQVTQFGKPVTLSCSQTLNHNVMYWYQQKSSQAPKLLFHYYDKDFNNEADTPDNFQSRRPNTSFCFLDIRSPGLGDTAMYLCATSSKGNTGELFFGEGSRLTVL.

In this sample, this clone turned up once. CDR3 sequence: CAWTGTGLNYEQYF. The CDR3 DNA reads as TGTGCCTGGACGGGAACGGGGCTAAACTACGAGCAGTACTTC. V is TRBV30 and J is TRBJ2-7; D may be TRBD1 or TRBD2 (5 bases each). This CDR3 has 14 residues. V was clipped by 4 bases and J by 3 bases, with 16 bases between them. Germline CDR1 is GTSNPN and CDR2 is SVGIG (reference sequence).

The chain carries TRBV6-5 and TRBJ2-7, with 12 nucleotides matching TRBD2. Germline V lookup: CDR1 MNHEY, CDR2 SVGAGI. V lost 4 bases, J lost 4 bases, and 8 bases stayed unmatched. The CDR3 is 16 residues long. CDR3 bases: TGTGCCAGCAGTTTCTCGACTAGCGGGAGTTCTTACGAGCAGTACTTC. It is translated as CASSFSTSGSSYEQYF.

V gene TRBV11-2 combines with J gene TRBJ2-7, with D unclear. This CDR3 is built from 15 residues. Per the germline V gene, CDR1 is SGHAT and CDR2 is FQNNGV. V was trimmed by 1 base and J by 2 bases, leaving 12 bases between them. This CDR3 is CASSLVIDNPYEQYF. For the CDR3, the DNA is TGTGCCAGCAGCTTAGTTATAGACAATCCCTACGAGCAGTACTTC.

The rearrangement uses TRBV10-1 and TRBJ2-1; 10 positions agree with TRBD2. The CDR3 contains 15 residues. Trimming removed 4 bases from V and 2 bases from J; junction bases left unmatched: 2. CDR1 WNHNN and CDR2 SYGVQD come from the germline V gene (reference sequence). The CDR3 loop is CASSGLAGAYNEQFF. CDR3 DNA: TGCGCCAGCAGTGGGCTAGCGGGGGCCTACAATGAGCAGTTCTTC.

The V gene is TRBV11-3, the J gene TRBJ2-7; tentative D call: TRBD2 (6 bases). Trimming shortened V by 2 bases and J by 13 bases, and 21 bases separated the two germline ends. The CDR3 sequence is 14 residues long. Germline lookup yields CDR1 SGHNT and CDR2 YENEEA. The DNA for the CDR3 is TGTGCCAGCAGCTTAAACCCTAGCGCCCCACGCGATTACTTC. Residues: CASSLNPSAPRDYF.

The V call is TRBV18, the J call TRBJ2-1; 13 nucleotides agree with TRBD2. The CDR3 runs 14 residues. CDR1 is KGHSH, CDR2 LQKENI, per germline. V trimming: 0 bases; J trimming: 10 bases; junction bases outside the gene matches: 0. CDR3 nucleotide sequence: TGTGCCAGCTCACCACCGGGACTAGCGGGAGAGCAGTTCTTC. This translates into CASSPPGLAGEQFF. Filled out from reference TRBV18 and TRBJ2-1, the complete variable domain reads NAGVMQNPRHLVRRRGQEARLRCSPMKGHSHVYWYRQLPEEGLKFMVYLQKENIIDESGMPKERFSAEFPKEGPSILRIQQVVRGDSAAYFCASSPPGLAGEQFFGPGTRLTVL.

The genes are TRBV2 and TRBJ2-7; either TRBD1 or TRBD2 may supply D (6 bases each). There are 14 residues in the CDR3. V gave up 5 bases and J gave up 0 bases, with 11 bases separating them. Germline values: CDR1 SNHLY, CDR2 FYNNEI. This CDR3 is CASSTEGGSYEQYF. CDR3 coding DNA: TGTGCCAGCAGTACAGAGGGGGGCTCCTACGAGCAGTACTTC.

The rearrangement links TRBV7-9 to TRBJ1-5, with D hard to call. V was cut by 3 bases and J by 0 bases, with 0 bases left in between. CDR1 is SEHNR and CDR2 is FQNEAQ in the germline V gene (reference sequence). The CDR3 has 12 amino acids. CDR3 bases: TGTGCCAGCAGCTTTAGCAATCAGCCCCAGCATTTT. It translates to CASSFSNQPQHF.

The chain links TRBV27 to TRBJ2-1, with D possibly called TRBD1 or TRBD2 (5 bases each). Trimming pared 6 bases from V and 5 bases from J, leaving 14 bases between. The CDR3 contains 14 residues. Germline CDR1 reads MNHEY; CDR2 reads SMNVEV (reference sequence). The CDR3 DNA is TGTGCCAGCAGGGCCACCGGGACGCACAATGAGCAGTTCTTC. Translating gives CASRATGTHNEQFF.

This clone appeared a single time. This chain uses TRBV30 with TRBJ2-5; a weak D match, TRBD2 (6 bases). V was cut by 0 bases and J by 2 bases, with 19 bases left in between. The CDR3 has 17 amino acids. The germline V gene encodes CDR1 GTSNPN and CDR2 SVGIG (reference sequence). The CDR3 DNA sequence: TGTGCCTGGAGTGTATTCTTCCGGGCGGGGCAACAAGAGACCCAGTACTTC. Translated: CAWSVFFRAGQQETQYF.

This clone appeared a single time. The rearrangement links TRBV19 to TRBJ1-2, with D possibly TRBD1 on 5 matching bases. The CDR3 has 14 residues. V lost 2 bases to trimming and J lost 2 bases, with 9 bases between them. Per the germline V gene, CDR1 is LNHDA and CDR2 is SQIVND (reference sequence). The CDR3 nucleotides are TGTGCCAGTAGTATACAGGGACGCAACTATGGCTACACCTTC. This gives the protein CASSIQGRNYGYTF.